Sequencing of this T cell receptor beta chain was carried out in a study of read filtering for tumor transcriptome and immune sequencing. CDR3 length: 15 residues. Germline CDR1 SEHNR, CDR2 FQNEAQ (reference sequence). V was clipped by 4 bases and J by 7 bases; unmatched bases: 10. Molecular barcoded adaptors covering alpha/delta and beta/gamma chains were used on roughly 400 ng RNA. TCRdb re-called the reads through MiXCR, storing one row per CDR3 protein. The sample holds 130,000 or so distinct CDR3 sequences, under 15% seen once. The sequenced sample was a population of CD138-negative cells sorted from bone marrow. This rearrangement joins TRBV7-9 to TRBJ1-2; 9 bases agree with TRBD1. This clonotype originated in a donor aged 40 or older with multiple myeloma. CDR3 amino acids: CASSSDRGDNRGYTF. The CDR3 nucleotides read TGTGCCAGCAGCTCAGACAGGGGGGATAACCGTGGCTACACCTTC.